This T cell receptor beta chain was found in a study of blood T cells in healthy people across ages. Study in general: Per two T cells, about one barcoded beta molecule was captured through template switching.

Researchers isolated at least 7 million PBMCs per sample. Combining a sample-barcoded 5' primer with a J-beta primer mix, a second PCR ran for 7 to 11 cycles. Tagging of each cDNA molecule was performed by a template-switch adaptor with 12 random nucleotides. There were at least 3 million CDR3-containing paired-end reads obtained from each sample. One entry per CDR3 protein, called by TCRdb with MiXCR from the 5' RACE reads. Among about 780,000 distinct CDR3 sequences listed, 46% were seen once. This clonotype showed up many times. At one boundary the junction diverges from the germline segment, which might be a read error. The CDR3 extends over 12 amino acids. Germline CDR1 reads SEHNR; CDR2 reads FQNEAQ (reference sequence).

The rearrangement joins TRBV7-9 to TRBJ1-5; D remains unclear. The sequence was obtained from an elderly man in good health. The sample consisted of blood. The chain's CDR3 is CASSLGDQPQHF. CDR3 DNA: TGTGCCAGCAGTTTAGGAGATCAGCCCCAGCATTTT.